This TCR beta chain is drawn from a study of cytomegalovirus exposure and HLA in healthy donors. V was clipped by 3 bases and J by 10 bases, with 13 bases between them. The CDR3 consists of 14 residues. The germline V gene encodes CDR1 MGHRA and CDR2 YSYEKL. PCR employed 60 Vbeta and 13 Jbeta primers. Clones were sequenced by immunoSEQ multiplex PCR, and TCRdb holds only the in-frame ones, with some missing. The table lists more than 40,000 clones. The sample comprised PBMCs. The receptor was isolated from a female donor in good health and CMV-seronegative. The chain employs TRBV4-1 and TRBJ1-6; TRBD1 is a possible D gene (6 bases). In DNA form, the CDR3 reads TGCGCCAGCAGCCACCCGTCCACAGGGTCACCCCTCCACTTT. Amino acids: CASSHPSTGSPLHF.